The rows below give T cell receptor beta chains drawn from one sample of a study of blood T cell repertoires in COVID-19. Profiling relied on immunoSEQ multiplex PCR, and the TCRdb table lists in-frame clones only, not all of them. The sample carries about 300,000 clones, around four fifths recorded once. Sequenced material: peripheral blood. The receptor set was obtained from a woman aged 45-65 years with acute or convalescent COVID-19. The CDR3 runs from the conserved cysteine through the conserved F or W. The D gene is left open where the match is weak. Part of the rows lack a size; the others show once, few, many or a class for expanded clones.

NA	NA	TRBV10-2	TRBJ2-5	CASSESAGVFETQYF	TGCGCCAGCAGTGAGTCGGCAGGGGTGTTTGAGACCCAGTACTTC
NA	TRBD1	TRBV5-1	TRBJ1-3	CASSQGTGGTTIYF	TGCGCCAGCAGCCAGGGGACAGGGGGAACCACCATATATTTT
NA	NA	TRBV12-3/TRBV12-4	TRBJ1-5	CASSLRGNQPQHF	TGTGCCAGCAGTTTGCGTGGCAATCAGCCCCAGCATTTT
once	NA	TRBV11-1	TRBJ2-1	CASSFLESSYNEQFF	TGTGCCAGCAGCTTTCTGGAGAGCTCCTACAATGAGCAGTTCTTC
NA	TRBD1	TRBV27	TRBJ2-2	CASRQDRPNTGELFF	TGTGCCAGCAGGCAGGACAGGCCAAACACCGGGGAGCTGTTTTTT
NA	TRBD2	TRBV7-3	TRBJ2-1	CASSSSSGRTSEQFF	TGTGCCAGCAGCTCATCTAGCGGGAGAACGAGTGAGCAGTTCTTC
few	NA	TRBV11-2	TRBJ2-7	CASSPSGGGYEQYF	TGTGCCAGCAGCCCTTCGGGGGGCGGTTACGAGCAGTACTTC
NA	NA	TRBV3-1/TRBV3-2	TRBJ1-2	CASSQGFYGYTF	TGTGCCAGCAGCCAGGGCTTCTATGGCTACACCTTC
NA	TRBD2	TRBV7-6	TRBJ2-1	CASSLPSGGARNEQFF	TGTGCCAGCAGCTTACCGAGCGGGGGGGCAAGGAATGAGCAGTTCTTC
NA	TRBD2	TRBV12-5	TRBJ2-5	CASGSSGGETQYF	TGTGCTAGTGGTTCGAGCGGGGGTGAGACCCAGTACTTC
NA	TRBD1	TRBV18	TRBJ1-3	CASSQGQGDSGNTIYF	TGTGCCAGCTCACAGGGACAGGGCGACTCTGGAAACACCATATATTTT
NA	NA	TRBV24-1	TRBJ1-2	CATSGEGAGYGYTF	TGTGCCACCAGTGGGGAAGGGGCTGGCTATGGCTACACCTTC
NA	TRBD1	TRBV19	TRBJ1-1	CASSSTGGTEAFF	TGTGCCAGTAGTTCTACAGGGGGGACTGAAGCTTTCTTT
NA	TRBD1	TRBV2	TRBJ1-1	CASSEAGGTEAFF	TGTGCCAGCAGTGAGGCAGGGGGCACTGAAGCTTTCTTT
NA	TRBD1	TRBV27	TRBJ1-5	CVSSLSTGFGQPQHF	TGTGTCAGCAGTTTATCGACAGGGTTTGGCCAGCCCCAGCATTTT
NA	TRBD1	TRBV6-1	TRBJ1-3	CASSGGQSPAHSSGNTIYF	TGTGCCAGCAGTGGGGGACAGTCACCGGCGCACAGCTCTGGAAACACCATATATTTT
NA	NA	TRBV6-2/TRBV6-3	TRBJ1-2	CASSRLRGGADGYTF	TGTGCCAGCAGTCGCCTTAGGGGGGGCGCAGATGGCTACACCTTC
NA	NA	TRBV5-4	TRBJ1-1	CASSSAGGTEAFF	TGTGCCAGCAGCTCCGCGGGGGGCACTGAAGCTTTCTTT
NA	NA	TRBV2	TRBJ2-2	CASSAQGGANTGELFF	TGTGCCAGCAGTGCCCAAGGCGGAGCGAACACCGGGGAGCTGTTTTTT
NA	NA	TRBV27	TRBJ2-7	CASSFSVRVGEQYF	TGTGCCAGCAGTTTTTCGGTCCGGGTAGGAGAGCAGTACTTC
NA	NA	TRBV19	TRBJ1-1	CASVRPGRTEAFF	TGTGCCAGTGTCCGGCCGGGGAGAACTGAAGCTTTCTTT
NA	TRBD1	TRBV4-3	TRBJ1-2	CASSQERTGTYGYTF	TGCGCCAGCAGCCAAGAAAGGACAGGGACCTACGGCTACACCTTC
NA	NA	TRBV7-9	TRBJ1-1	CASAPGGANTEAFF	TGTGCCAGCGCCCCGGGGGGGGCGAACACTGAAGCTTTCTTT
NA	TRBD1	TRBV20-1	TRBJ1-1	CSASDWTGGTEAFF	TGCAGTGCTAGTGATTGGACAGGGGGCACTGAAGCTTTCTTT
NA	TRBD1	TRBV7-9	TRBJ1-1	CASSFTRDRATEAFF	TGTGCCAGCAGCTTCACTCGGGACAGGGCGACTGAAGCTTTCTTT
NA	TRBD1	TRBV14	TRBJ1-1	CASSLDFSRDRSPYMNTEAFF	TGTGCCAGCAGCCTCGACTTCTCCCGGGACAGGAGTCCTTACATGAACACTGAAGCTTTCTTT
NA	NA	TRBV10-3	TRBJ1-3	CAIGTDTTIYF	TGTGCCATCGGAACAGATACCACCATATATTTT
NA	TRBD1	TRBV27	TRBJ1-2	CASRRDRYNYGYTF	TGTGCCTCCCGGAGGGACAGATATAACTATGGCTACACCTTC
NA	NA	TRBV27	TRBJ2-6	CASSRTSGANVLTF	TGTGCCAGCAGCCGCACTTCTGGGGCCAACGTCCTGACTTTC
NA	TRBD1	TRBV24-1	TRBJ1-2	CATSGSGTGKYGYTF	TGTGCCACCAGTGGTTCCGGGACAGGCAAGTATGGCTACACCTTC
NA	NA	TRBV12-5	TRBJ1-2	CASGQGNGYTF	TGTGCTAGTGGTCAGGGGAATGGCTACACCTTC
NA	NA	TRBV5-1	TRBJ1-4	CASSLARGNEKLFF	TGCGCCAGCAGCTTGGCCAGGGGTAATGAAAAACTGTTTTTT
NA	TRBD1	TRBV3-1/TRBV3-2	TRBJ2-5	CASSQGGQGMTQYF	TGTGCCAGCAGCCAAGGGGGACAGGGAATGACCCAGTACTTC
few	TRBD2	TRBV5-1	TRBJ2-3	CASSFTSGVTDTQYF	TGCGCCAGCAGCTTTACTAGCGGGGTAACAGATACGCAGTATTTT
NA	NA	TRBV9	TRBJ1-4	CASSVEGGRATNEKLFF	TGTGCCAGCAGCGTAGAAGGAGGGAGGGCGACTAATGAAAAACTGTTTTTT
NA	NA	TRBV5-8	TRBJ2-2	CASSLGQAGIGELFF	TGTGCCAGCAGCTTGGGGCAAGCAGGGATCGGGGAGCTGTTTTTT
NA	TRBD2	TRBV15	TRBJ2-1	CATSRAGTSGRSSYNEQFF	TGTGCCACCAGCAGAGCCGGGACTAGCGGGCGAAGCTCCTACAATGAGCAGTTCTTC
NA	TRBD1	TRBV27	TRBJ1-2	CASQPRDRAYGYTF	TGTGCCAGCCAACCCCGGGACAGGGCGTACGGCTACACCTTC
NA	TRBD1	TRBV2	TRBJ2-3	CASSTEGAGADTQYF	TGTGCCAGCAGTACCGAGGGGGCTGGGGCAGATACGCAGTATTTT
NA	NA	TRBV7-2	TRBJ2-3	CASSFLATDTQYF	TGTGCCAGCAGCTTTCTAGCGACAGATACGCAGTATTTT
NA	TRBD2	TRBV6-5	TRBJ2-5	CASSYSSLAGEGTQYF	TGTGCCAGCAGTTACTCATCACTAGCGGGGGAGGGGACCCAGTACTTC
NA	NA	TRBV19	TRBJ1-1	CASSPQGRGDTEAFF	TGTGCCAGTAGTCCCCAAGGGCGGGGGGACACTGAAGCTTTCTTT